These 29 T cell receptor beta chains came from one sample sequenced in a study of a mutant IDH1 vaccine in newly diagnosed glioma. As for time point: week 35, safety follow-up. Vaccinated patients received 300 ug of mutant IDH1 20-mer peptide per dose, with topical imiquimod. No antigen has been assigned to these receptors. Sequenced by immunoSEQ multiplex PCR; TCRdb stores in-frame clones only, minus some. The sample carries tens of thousands of clones, around nine tenths recorded once. The starting material was PBMCs, obtained from a glioma patient whose treatment included an IDH1 peptide vaccine. The receptors originated from a man between 25 and 39 years old with glioma.

This clone was recorded once. The J gene is TRBJ1-1, the V gene TRBV7-6; a possible D gene is TRBD1 (5 bases). CDR3 length: 15 residues. Germline CDR1 is SGHVS and CDR2 is FNYEAQ. The V end lost 5 bases, the J end lost 4 bases, and 17 bases lay between the germline ends. CDR3 in amino acids: CASSPLQGGTTEAFF. DNA for the CDR3: TGTGCCAGCAGCCCACTCCAGGGAGGGACCACTGAAGCTTTCTTT.

This chain links TRBV29-1 with TRBJ2-1, with D unclear. V lost 4 bases, J lost 10 bases, and 8 bases lay in between. This CDR3 comprises 10 residues. Germline V gene data show CDR1 as SQVTM and CDR2 as ANQGSEA. The CDR3 region is CSVGYPEQFF. CDR3 sequence (DNA): TGCAGCGTTGGTTACCCAGAGCAGTTCTTC.

This clone was detected once. V and J are TRBV5-8 and TRBJ1-1, with TRBD1 matching over 12 bases. From germline, CDR1 is SGHTS and CDR2 YDEGEE. V shed 2 bases and J 11 bases; nucleotides not matched to a gene: 10. This CDR3 contains 15 residues. The CDR3 is CASSFDGTGGAGAFF. DNA of the CDR3: TGTGCCAGCAGCTTTGACGGGACAGGGGGCGCCGGCGCTTTCTTT.

The chain carries TRBV28 and TRBJ1-3; D call uncertain. The CDR3 is 13 residues long. Germline assignment: CDR1 MDHEN and CDR2 SYDVKM. The germline V and J ends were trimmed by 2 bases and 1 base, with 3 bases remaining between them. The CDR3 DNA follows: TGTGCCAGCAGTTTAGGGTCTGGAAACACCATATATTTT. It specifies CASSLGSGNTIYF.

The rearrangement links TRBV4-1 to TRBJ2-3, with D unclear. CDR1 and CDR2 (germline): MGHRA, YSYEKL. V lost 4 bases and J 0 bases, leaving 14 bases between the germline ends. This CDR3 region has 16 residues. CDR3 in DNA: TGCGCCAGCAGCCGGGCAGGTACTACTAGCACAGATACGCAGTATTTT. Translated, it gives CASSRAGTTSTDTQYF.

This chain uses TRBV5-6 with TRBJ1-2; D ambiguous. Germline V gene lookup returns CDR1 SGHDT and CDR2 YYEEEE. The CDR3 contains 13 residues. The V end lost 6 bases, the J end lost 4 bases, and 13 bases lay between the germline ends. CDR3 in amino acids: CASTKRRLYGYTF. The CDR3 DNA reads TGTGCCAGCACGAAAAGGCGGCTCTATGGCTACACCTTC.

This clone was seen only a few times. The chain has TRBV19 and TRBJ1-6; no firm D call. V was cut by 4 bases and J by 11 bases, with 18 bases left in between. Germline V lookup: CDR1 LNHDA, CDR2 SQIVND (reference sequence). The CDR3 spans 15 residues. CDR3 residues: CASSTTRLSGTPLHF. For the CDR3, the DNA is TGTGCCAGTAGTACCACCAGGTTGTCCGGGACACCCCTCCACTTT.

This chain uses TRBV11-2 with TRBJ1-3, with D hard to call. The CDR3 consists of 17 residues. Germline V lookup: CDR1 SGHAT, CDR2 FQNNGV. The V gene lost 2 bases and the J gene lost 4 bases, with 18 bases spanning the gap. CDR3 sequence (DNA): TGTGCCAGCAGCTTAAACCCAGGCTCACCCGCCGGAAACACCATATATTTT. This gives the protein CASSLNPGSPAGNTIYF.

The chain links TRBV28 to TRBJ2-7; TRBD2 aligns across 12 bases. The CDR3 is 14 residues long. The J segment lost 7 bases and the V segment lost 6 bases, leaving 7 bases of the junction unmatched. CDR1 MDHEN and CDR2 SYDVKM come from the germline V gene. CDR3 in amino acids: CASSETSGSLEQYF. CDR3 coding DNA: TGTGCCAGCAGCGAGACTAGCGGGAGTCTTGAGCAGTACTTC.

This rearrangement joins TRBV6-1 to TRBJ2-7; no firm D call. Per the germline V gene, CDR1 is MNHNS and CDR2 is SASEGT. Trimming cost V 6 bases and J 1 base, with 4 bases left between them. CDR3 length equals 11 residues. In DNA, the CDR3 is TGTGCCAGCAGGTTTTCCTACGAGCAGTACTTC. Its translation: CASRFSYEQYF.

This sequence joins TRBV9 and TRBJ2-1; the D is unclear. The germline V and J ends were trimmed by 3 bases and 8 bases, with 24 bases remaining between them. The V gene's germline CDR1 is SGDLS and CDR2 YYNGEE. The CDR3 is 17 residues long. CDR3 in DNA: TGTGCCAGCAGCGCCTTGGGTGCGGTTGTATCCCCCCATGAGCAGTTCTTC. Its translation: CASSALGAVVSPHEQFF.

This clone was seen a single time. This chain connects TRBV2 to TRBJ1-5; D is undetermined. The germline V gene encodes CDR1 SNHLY and CDR2 FYNNEI. V lost 7 bases and J lost 6, with 16 bases in between. The CDR3 runs 14 residues. CDR3 bases: TGTGCCAGCAATGGTTGGGGAACGGGTCAGCCCCAGCATTTT. It translates to CASNGWGTGQPQHF.

The V gene is TRBV28, the J gene TRBJ1-5; 8 bases line up with TRBD1. Looked up from germline, CDR1 is MDHEN and CDR2 is SYDVKM. CDR3 length equals 14 residues. J was trimmed by 5 bases and V by 5 bases; bases with no gene match: 5. This CDR3 is CASSLTGGHQPQHF. Here the CDR3 DNA reads TGTGCCAGCAGTCTTACAGGGGGGCATCAGCCCCAGCATTTT. Filled out from reference TRBV28 and TRBJ1-5, the complete variable domain reads DVKVTQSSRYLVKRTGEKVFLECVQDMDHENMFWYRQDPGLGLRLIYFSYDVKMKEKGDIPEGYSVSREKKERFSLILESASTNQTSMYLCASSLTGGHQPQHFGDGTRLSIL.

The chain carries TRBV7-9 and TRBJ2-3, with a tentative D call TRBD2 (6 bases). This CDR3 spans 15 amino acids. V dropped 4 bases and J dropped 5 bases, with 16 bases sitting between them. Germline CDR1 reads SEHNR; CDR2 reads FQNEAQ (reference sequence). The CDR3 is CASSSSRGRIDTQYF. CDR3 sequence (DNA): TGTGCCAGCAGCTCAAGCCGGGGGAGAATAGATACGCAGTATTTT.

The V gene is TRBV2, the J gene TRBJ2-3; D is perhaps TRBD1 (6 bases). The CDR3 extends over 13 amino acids. V lost 7 bases to trimming and J lost 3 bases, with 11 bases between them. Germline assignment: CDR1 SNHLY and CDR2 FYNNEI. The CDR3 is CASKGQGTDTQYF. CDR3 bases: TGTGCCAGCAAGGGTCAGGGGACAGATACGCAGTATTTT.

This clone appeared once. The chain recombines TRBV5-1 with TRBJ2-6; TRBD1 might be the D (5 bases). V lost 7 bases and J lost 0, with 8 bases in between. Germline V gene sequence: CDR1 SGHRS, CDR2 YFSETQ. The CDR3 is 14 amino acids. For the CDR3, the DNA is TGCGCCAGCCAGGACATCTCTGGGGCCAACGTCCTGACTTTC. Translating it yields CASQDISGANVLTF.

This clone was seen just once. The chain employs TRBV5-1 and TRBJ1-5; D is possibly TRBD1 (5 bases). The CDR3 has 15 residues. Trimming pared 0 bases from V and 3 bases from J, leaving 10 bases between. Germline V gene lookup returns CDR1 SGHRS and CDR2 YFSETQ. The DNA of the CDR3 is TGCGCCAGCAGCTTGGAGGGAGGGACCAATCAGCCCCAGCATTTT. This codes for CASSLEGGTNQPQHF.

The V gene is TRBV5-6, the J gene TRBJ1-1; 7 bases match TRBD1. Germline V gene data show CDR1 as SGHDT and CDR2 as YYEEEE. V shed 1 base and J 2 bases; nucleotides not matched to a gene: 8. The CDR3 extends over 16 amino acids. The CDR3: CASSLTGDPRNTEAFF. CDR3 in DNA: TGTGCCAGCAGCTTGACAGGGGACCCTAGAAACACTGAAGCTTTCTTT.

The chain carries TRBV18 and TRBJ2-5; a possible D gene is TRBD2 (5 bases). Germline V gives CDR1 KGHSH, CDR2 LQKENI. The length of the CDR3 is 14 residues. The ends were cut back, 3 bases at V and 4 bases at J, with 12 bases in the middle. In nucleotides, the CDR3 is TGTGCCAGCTCACCCCTTGTAAGCGGAGAGACCCAGTACTTC. Its translation: CASSPLVSGETQYF.

The chain combines TRBV5-1 with TRBJ2-1; TRBD1 matches at 9 bases. V trimming: 1 base; J trimming: 9 bases; junction bases outside the gene matches: 2. In germline, CDR1 is SGHRS, CDR2 YFSETQ. The CDR3 totals 13 residues. Written as DNA, the CDR3 is TGCGCCAGCAGCTTGACGGACAGGGGTGAGCAGTTCTTC. It is translated as CASSLTDRGEQFF.

This chain connects TRBV6-5 to TRBJ2-7, with TRBD2 as a possible D gene (6 bases). Germline values: CDR1 MNHEY, CDR2 SVGAGI. Trimming removed 4 bases from V and 1 base from J, with 11 bases in between. This CDR3 has 14 amino acids. The CDR3 DNA follows: TGTGCCAGCAGTTGGCCGGGACTTTCCTACGAGCAGTACTTC. Translating gives CASSWPGLSYEQYF.

The chain has TRBV10-3 and TRBJ2-1; 9 bases are a match to TRBD2. This CDR3 comprises 15 residues. Germline V gene lookup returns CDR1 ENHRY and CDR2 SYGVKD. Trimming at V came to 4 bases and at J to 7 bases, leaving 8 bases not matched to a gene. The CDR3 coding sequence is TGTGCCATCAGTGTTGGGCTAGCGGGGCCGAATGAGCAGTTCTTC. It specifies CAISVGLAGPNEQFF.

CDR3 sequence: CASSFTGADTEAFF. In DNA, the CDR3 is TGTGCCAGCAGCTTTACAGGGGCGGACACTGAAGCTTTCTTT. This chain connects TRBV7-3 to TRBJ1-1, with 7 bases matching TRBD1. Trimming at V came to 3 bases and at J to 3 bases, leaving 4 bases not matched to a gene. Germline V CDR1 and CDR2: SGHTA, FQGTGA. The CDR3 sequence is 14 residues long.

CDR3: CASSSGLPSYEQYF. For the CDR3, the DNA is TGTGCCAGCAGCTCAGGACTACCGTCCTACGAGCAGTACTTC. V and J are TRBV4-2 and TRBJ2-7; D possibly corresponds to TRBD2 (6 bases). From germline, CDR1 is LGHNA and CDR2 YNFKEQ. The CDR3 loop spans 14 amino acids. V was pared by 5 bases and J by 1 base, with 12 bases between.

This clone was recorded only once. The chain couples TRBV9 to TRBJ2-3, with 16 bases matching TRBD2. CDR1 and CDR2 from the germline V gene are SGDLS and YYNGEE. The junction had 11 bases not matched to a gene; V was cut back by 4 bases and J by 3 bases. This CDR3 contains 19 residues. The CDR3 protein is CASSPSSGTSGGVTDTQYF. The CDR3 bases are TGTGCCAGCAGCCCATCCTCGGGGACTAGCGGGGGGGTTACAGATACGCAGTATTTT.

The chain links TRBV9 to TRBJ2-1, with 12 nucleotides matching TRBD2. This CDR3 has 14 residues. Unmatched junction bases numbered 3, after V lost 4 bases and J lost 7 bases. The V gene's germline CDR1 is SGDLS and CDR2 YYNGEE. The CDR3 nucleotides read TGTGCCAGCAGCCAGACTAGCGGGAGAAATGAGCAGTTCTTC. The encoded protein is CASSQTSGRNEQFF. The complete variable domain, with remaining parts taken from reference TRBV9 and TRBJ2-1, reads DSGVTQTPKHLITATGQRVTLRCSPRSGDLSVYWYQQSLDQGLQFLIQYYNGEERAKGNILERFSAQQFPDLHSELNLSSLELGDSALYFCASSQTSGRNEQFFGPGTRLTVL.

The chain uses TRBV5-1 and TRBJ2-3; 10 bases agree with TRBD2. With V trimmed by 3 bases and J by 6 bases, 10 bases remained unmatched. The V gene's germline CDR1 is SGHRS and CDR2 YFSETQ. This CDR3 region has 16 residues. CDR3 DNA sequence: TGCGCCAGCAGCTCCCCCGCAGCGGGAGGGGTTGATACGCAGTATTTT. It yields the protein CASSSPAAGGVDTQYF.

The rearrangement links TRBV9 to TRBJ2-7, with a possible D match to TRBD1 (5 bases). The CDR3 runs 13 residues. Trimming cost V 1 base and J 5 bases, with 10 bases left between them. Germline assignment: CDR1 SGDLS and CDR2 YYNGEE. CDR3 loop: CASSVKSGNEQYF. The CDR3 DNA sequence: TGTGCCAGCAGCGTAAAGTCAGGGAACGAGCAGTACTTC.

The chain couples TRBV28 to TRBJ1-5; perhaps TRBD1 as D (6 bases). Germline loops: CDR1 MDHEN, CDR2 SYDVKM. This CDR3 spans 14 amino acids. V was pared by 3 bases and J by 5 bases, with 11 bases between. The CDR3 DNA follows: TGTGCCAGCAGTTTTGGGGGGCTTTATCAGCCCCAGCATTTT. Amino acid sequence: CASSFGGLYQPQHF.